A selection of T cell receptor beta chains follows, all from one sample in a study of cytomegalovirus exposure and HLA in healthy donors. Data came from immunoSEQ multiplex PCR; TCRdb stores just in-frame clones and leaves some out. The table has approximately 260,000 clones, roughly 85% seen once. Input material: PBMCs. The receptor source for this set is a young woman in good health and CMV-seronegative. Each CDR3 is given with its conserved first and last residue. The D gene is left open where the match is weak. Some rows have no size entry. The others give once, few or many, or a class for an expanded clone.

V: TRBV9; size: few; J: TRBJ1-2; D: TRBD1; DNA: TGTGCCAGCAGCGCCCGGACAGGGTACTATGGCTACACCTTC; CDR3: CASSARTGYYGYTF
V: TRBV19; size: -; J: TRBJ1-2; D: -; DNA: TGTGCCAGTAGTATAAATCTCGGACAAAACTATGGCTACACCTTC; CDR3: CASSINLGQNYGYTF
V: TRBV9; size: -; J: TRBJ2-1; D: -; DNA: TGTGCCAGCAGCGATGGAGGGGACGGAAAATACAATGAGCAGTTCTTC; CDR3: CASSDGGDGKYNEQFF
V: TRBV7-9; size: -; J: TRBJ1-1; D: -; DNA: TGTGCCAGCACCATGACAGGCCTCCAGTTCGGGGCTTTCTTT; CDR3: CASTMTGLQFGAFF
V: TRBV7-3; size: -; J: TRBJ2-6; D: -; DNA: TGTGCCAGCAGCAAAGCCCCGTCTGGGGCCAACGTCCTGACTTTC; CDR3: CASSKAPSGANVLTF
V: TRBV7-6; size: few; J: TRBJ2-7; D: -; DNA: TGTGCCAGCAGCCCCCCTGACAGGCCCTACGAGCAGTACTTC; CDR3: CASSPPDRPYEQYF
V: TRBV30; size: -; J: TRBJ1-4; D: -; DNA: TGTGCCTTCAACGTCCCTCGGGTCTATGAAAAACTGTTTTTT; CDR3: CAFNVPRVYEKLFF
V: TRBV27; size: -; J: TRBJ1-5; D: TRBD1; DNA: TGTGCCAGCAGTCAATGGACAGGTAATCAGCCCCAGCATTTT; CDR3: CASSQWTGNQPQHF
V: TRBV2; size: -; J: TRBJ2-7; D: -; DNA: TGTGCCAGCAATCGGGGATCCTACGAGCAGTACTTC; CDR3: CASNRGSYEQYF
V: TRBV27; size: -; J: TRBJ1-1; D: -; DNA: TGTGCCAGCAGCTCACCGACGACAGTACCGCCTGAAGCTTTCTTT; CDR3: CASSSPTTVPPEAFF
V: TRBV28; size: few; J: TRBJ1-2; D: -; DNA: TGTGCCAGCAGTTTAAGTCGTGGGAGAGAGTTTTTTACGTATGGCTACACCTTC; CDR3: CASSLSRGREFFTYGYTF
V: TRBV27; size: -; J: TRBJ2-3; D: -; DNA: TGTGCCAGCAGTTTATCCGAGCGGGTTGCAGATACGCAGTATTTT; CDR3: CASSLSERVADTQYF
V: TRBV11-1; size: -; J: TRBJ2-1; D: TRBD1; DNA: TGTGCCAGCAGCTTCGGACAGGGCTCCTACAATGAGCAGTTCTTC; CDR3: CASSFGQGSYNEQFF
V: TRBV10-2; size: -; J: TRBJ1-2; D: TRBD1; DNA: TGCGCCAGCAGCCGAGACAGGGGGGGCTATGGCTACACCTTC; CDR3: CASSRDRGGYGYTF